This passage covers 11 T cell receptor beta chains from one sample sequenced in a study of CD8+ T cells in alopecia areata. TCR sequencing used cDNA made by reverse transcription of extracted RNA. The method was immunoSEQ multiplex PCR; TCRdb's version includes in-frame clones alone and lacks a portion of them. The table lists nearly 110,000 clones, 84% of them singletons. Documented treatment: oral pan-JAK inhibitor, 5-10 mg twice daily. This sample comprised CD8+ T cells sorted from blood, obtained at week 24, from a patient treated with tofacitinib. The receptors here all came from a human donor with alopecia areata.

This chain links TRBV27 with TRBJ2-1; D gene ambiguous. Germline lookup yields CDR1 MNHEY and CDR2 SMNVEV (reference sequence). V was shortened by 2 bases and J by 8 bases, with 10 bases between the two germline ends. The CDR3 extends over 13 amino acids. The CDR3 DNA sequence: TGTGCCAGCAGTTTAGCTAGACCCCATGAGCAGTTCTTC. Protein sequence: CASSLARPHEQFF.

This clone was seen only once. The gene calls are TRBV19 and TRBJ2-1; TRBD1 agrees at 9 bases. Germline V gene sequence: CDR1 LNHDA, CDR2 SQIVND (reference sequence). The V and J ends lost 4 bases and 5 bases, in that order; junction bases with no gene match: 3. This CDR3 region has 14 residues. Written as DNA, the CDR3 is TGTGCCAGTAGTAAAGGGACAGGGAACAATGAGCAGTTCTTC. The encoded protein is CASSKGTGNNEQFF.

CDR3 in amino acids: CASSPPGPPYEQYF. CDR3 DNA: TGTGCCAGCAGTCCTCCGGGACCGCCCTACGAGCAGTACTTC. The chain has TRBV27 and TRBJ2-7, with D perhaps being TRBD1 or TRBD2 (5 bases each). Trimming shortened V by 5 bases and J by 2 bases, and 13 bases separated the two germline ends. This CDR3 region has 14 residues. The germline V gene encodes CDR1 MNHEY and CDR2 SMNVEV (reference sequence).

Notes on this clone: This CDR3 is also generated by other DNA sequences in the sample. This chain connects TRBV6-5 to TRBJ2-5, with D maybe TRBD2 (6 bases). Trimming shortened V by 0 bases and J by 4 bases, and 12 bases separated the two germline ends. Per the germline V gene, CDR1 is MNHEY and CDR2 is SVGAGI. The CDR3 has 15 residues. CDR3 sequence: CASSYSGGSGETQYF. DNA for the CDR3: TGTGCCAGCAGTTACTCGGGGGGATCTGGAGAGACCCAGTACTTC.

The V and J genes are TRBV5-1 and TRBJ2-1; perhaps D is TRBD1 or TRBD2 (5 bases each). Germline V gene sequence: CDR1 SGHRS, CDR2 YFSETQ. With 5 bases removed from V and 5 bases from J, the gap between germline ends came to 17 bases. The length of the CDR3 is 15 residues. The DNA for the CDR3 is TGCGCCAGCAGTTCCGGGACCCGAGGGGACAATGAGCAGTTCTTC. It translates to CASSSGTRGDNEQFF.

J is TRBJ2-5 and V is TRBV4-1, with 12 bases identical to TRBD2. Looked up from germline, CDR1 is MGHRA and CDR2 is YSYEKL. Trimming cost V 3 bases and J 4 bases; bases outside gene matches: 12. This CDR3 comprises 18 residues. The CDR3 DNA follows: TGCGCCAGCAGCCAGTGGCCTAGCGGGGGGGCCTTGGGAGAGACCCAGTACTTC. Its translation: CASSQWPSGGALGETQYF.

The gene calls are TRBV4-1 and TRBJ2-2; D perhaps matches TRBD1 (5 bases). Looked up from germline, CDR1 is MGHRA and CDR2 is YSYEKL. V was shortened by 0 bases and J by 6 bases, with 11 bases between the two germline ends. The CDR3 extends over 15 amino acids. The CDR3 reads CASSQDDSSPGELFF. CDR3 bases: TGCGCCAGCAGCCAAGATGACAGTTCCCCCGGGGAGCTGTTTTTT.

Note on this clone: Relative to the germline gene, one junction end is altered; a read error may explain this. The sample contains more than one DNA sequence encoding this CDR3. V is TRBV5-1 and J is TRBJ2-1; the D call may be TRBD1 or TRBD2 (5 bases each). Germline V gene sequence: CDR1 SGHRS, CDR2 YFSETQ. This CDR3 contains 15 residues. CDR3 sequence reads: CASSLGQGEWNEQFF. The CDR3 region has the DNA TGCGCCAGCAGTTTGGGGCAGGGAGAGTGGAATGAGCAGTTCTTC.

The CDR3 here is CASSPGQGVETQYF. In DNA, the CDR3 is TGCGCCAGCAGCCCAGGACAGGGGGTGGAGACCCAGTACTTC. The chain uses TRBV4-1 and TRBJ2-5; 10 positions match TRBD1. Germline CDR1 MGHRA, CDR2 YSYEKL. CDR3 length: 14 residues. The ends lost 4 bases at V and 5 bases at J; junction bases unmatched: 4.

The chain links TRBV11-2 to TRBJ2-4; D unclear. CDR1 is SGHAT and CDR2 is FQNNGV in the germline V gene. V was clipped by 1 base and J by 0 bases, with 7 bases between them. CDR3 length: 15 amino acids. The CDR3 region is CASSLGGSAKNIQYF. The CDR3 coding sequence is TGTGCCAGCAGCTTAGGAGGTTCAGCCAAAAACATTCAGTACTTC. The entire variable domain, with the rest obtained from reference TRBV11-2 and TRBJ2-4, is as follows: EAGVAQSPRYKIIEKRQSVAFWCNPISGHATLYWYQQILGQGPKLLIQFQNNGVVDDSQLPKDRFSAERLKGVDSTLKIQPAKLEDSAVYLCASSLGGSAKNIQYFGAGTRLSVL.

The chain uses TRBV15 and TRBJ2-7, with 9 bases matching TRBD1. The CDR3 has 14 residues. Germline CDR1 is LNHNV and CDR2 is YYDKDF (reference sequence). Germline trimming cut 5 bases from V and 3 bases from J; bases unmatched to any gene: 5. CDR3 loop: CATSGRDRVYEQYF. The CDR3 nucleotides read TGTGCCACCAGCGGCCGGGACAGGGTCTACGAGCAGTACTTC.